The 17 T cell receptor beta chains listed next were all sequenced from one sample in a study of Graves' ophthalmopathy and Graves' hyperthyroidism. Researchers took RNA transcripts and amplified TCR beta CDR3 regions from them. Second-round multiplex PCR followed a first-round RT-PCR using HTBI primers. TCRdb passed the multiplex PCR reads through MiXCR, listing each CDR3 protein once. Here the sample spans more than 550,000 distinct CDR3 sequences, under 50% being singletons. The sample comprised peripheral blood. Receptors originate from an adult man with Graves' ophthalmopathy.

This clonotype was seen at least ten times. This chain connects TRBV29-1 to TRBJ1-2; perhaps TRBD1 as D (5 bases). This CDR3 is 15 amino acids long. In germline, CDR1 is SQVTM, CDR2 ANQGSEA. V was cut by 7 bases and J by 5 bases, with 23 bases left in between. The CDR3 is CSAHIVGESAYGYTF. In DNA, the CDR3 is TGCAGCGCACACATCGTAGGGGAAAGTGCGTATGGCTACACCTTC.

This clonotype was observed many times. CDR3 residues: CASKFGMGNQPQHF. The DNA of the CDR3 is TGTGCCAGCAAATTCGGGATGGGTAATCAGCCCCAGCATTTT. The rearrangement links TRBV2 to TRBJ1-5; D ambiguous. Germline V gene sequence: CDR1 SNHLY, CDR2 FYNNEI. There are 14 residues in the CDR3. V lost 7 bases to trimming and J lost 4 bases, with 14 bases between them.

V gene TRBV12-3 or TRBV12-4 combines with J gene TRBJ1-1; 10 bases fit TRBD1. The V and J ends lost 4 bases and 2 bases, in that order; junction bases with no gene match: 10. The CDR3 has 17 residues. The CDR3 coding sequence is TGTGCCAGCAGTTCCCGGGACAGGGGCTCCTTTAACACTGAAGCTTTCTTT. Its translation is CASSSRDRGSFNTEAFF.

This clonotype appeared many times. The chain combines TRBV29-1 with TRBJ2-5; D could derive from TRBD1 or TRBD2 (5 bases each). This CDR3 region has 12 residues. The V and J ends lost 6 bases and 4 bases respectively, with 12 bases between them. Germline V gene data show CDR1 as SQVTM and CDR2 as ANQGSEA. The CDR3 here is CSVFFGGETQYF. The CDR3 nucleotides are TGCAGCGTCTTCTTTGGGGGAGAGACCCAGTACTTC.

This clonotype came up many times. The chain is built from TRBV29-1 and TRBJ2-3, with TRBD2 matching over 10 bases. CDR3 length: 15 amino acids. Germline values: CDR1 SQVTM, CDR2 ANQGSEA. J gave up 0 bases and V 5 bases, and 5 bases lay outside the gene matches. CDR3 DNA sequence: TGCAGCGTTTCAAGGACTAGCGGTAGCACAGATACGCAGTATTTT. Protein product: CSVSRTSGSTDTQYF.

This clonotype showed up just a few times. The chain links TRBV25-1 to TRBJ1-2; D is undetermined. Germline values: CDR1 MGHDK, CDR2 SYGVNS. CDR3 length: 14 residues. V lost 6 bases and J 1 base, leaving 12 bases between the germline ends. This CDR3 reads CASSAAGRNYGYTF. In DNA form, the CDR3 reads TGTGCCAGCAGCGCCGCAGGTCGTAACTATGGCTACACCTTC.

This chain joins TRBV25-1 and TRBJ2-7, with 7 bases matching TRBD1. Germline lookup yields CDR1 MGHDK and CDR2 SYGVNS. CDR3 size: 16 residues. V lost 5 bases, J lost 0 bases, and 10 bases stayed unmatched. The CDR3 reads CASSYSGTAFSYEQYF. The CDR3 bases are TGTGCCAGCAGTTACTCCGGGACAGCATTCTCCTACGAGCAGTACTTC.

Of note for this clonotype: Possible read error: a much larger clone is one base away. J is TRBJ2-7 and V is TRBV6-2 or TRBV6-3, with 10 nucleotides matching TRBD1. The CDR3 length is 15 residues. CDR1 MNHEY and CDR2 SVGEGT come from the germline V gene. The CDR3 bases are TGTGCCAGCAGTTACCGCGGGACAGGGGCCTACGGGCAGTACTTC. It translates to CASSYRGTGAYGQYF.

The CDR3 reads CASTFSGGPGKYEQYF. In nucleotides, the CDR3 is TGTGCCAGCACCTTCTCGGGGGGGCCAGGGAAATACGAGCAGTACTTC. The gene calls are TRBV7-8 and TRBJ2-7, with 8 bases aligning to TRBD2. Germline CDR1 reads SGHVS; CDR2 reads FQNEAQ. Unmatched junction bases numbered 15, after V lost 7 bases and J lost 4 bases. The CDR3 has 16 residues. Supplemented by reference TRBV7-8 and TRBJ2-7, the full variable domain reads GAGVSQSPRYKVAKRGQDVALRCDPISGHVSLFWYQQALGQGPEFLTYFQNEAQLDKSGLPSDRFFAERPEGSVSTLKIQRTQQEDSAVYLCASTFSGGPGKYEQYFGPGTRLTVT.

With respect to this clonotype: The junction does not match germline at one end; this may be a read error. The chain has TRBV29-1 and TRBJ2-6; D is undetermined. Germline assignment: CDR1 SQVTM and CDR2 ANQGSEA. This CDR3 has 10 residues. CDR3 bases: TGCAGCGTCACTCCTGGCACTGAAGCTTTC. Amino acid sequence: CSVTPGTEAF.

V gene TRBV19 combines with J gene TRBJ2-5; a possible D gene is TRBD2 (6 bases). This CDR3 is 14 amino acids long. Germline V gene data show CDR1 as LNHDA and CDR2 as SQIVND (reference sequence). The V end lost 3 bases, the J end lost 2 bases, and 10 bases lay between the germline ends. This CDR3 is CASSMEGRQETQYF. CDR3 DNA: TGTGCCAGTAGTATGGAGGGGAGGCAAGAGACCCAGTACTTC.

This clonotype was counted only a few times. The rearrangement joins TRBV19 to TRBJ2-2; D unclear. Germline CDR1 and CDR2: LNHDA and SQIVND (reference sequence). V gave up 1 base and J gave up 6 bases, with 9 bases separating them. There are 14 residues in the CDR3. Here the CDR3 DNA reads TGTGCCAGTAGTATAGGCCTTTTGGCCGGGGAGCTGTTTTTT. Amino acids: CASSIGLLAGELFF.

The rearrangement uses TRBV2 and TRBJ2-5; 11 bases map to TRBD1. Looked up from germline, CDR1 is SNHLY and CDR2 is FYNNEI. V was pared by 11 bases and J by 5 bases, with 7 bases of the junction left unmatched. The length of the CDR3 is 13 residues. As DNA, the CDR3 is TGTGCCTCCACGGGACAGGGGGGGGAGACCCAGTACTTC. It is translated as CASTGQGGETQYF.

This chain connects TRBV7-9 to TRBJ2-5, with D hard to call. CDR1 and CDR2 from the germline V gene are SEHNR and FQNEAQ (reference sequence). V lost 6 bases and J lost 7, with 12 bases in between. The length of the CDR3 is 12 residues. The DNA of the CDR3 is TGTGCCAGCAGTCCCCCTCGGGCGACCCAGTACTTC. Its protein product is CASSPPRATQYF. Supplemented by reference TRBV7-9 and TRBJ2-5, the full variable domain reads DTGVSQNPRHKITKRGQNVTFRCDPISEHNRLYWYRQTLGQGPEFLTYFQNEAQLEKSRLLSDRFSAERPKGSFSTLEIQRTEQGDSAMYLCASSPPRATQYFGPGTRLLVL.

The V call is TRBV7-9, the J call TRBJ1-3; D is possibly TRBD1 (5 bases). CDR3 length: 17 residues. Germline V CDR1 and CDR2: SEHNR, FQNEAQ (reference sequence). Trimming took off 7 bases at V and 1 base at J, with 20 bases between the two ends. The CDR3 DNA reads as TGTGCCAGCACCCTCGCAGCGGGGGGACTATCTGGAAACACCATATATTTT. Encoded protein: CASTLAAGGLSGNTIYF.

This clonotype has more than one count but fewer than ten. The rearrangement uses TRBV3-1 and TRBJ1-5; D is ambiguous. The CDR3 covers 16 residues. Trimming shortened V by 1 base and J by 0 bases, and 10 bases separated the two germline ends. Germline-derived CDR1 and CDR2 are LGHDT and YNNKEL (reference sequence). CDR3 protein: CASSQASGYSNQPQHF. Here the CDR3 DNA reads TGTGCCAGCAGCCAAGCCAGCGGCTATAGCAATCAGCCCCAGCATTTT.

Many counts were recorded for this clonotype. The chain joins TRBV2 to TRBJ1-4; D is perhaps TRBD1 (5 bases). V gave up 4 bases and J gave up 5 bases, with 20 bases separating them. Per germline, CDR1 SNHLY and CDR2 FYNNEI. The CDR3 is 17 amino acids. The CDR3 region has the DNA TGTGCCAGCAGTGCCCGATGGAGTAGGAGACAGAATGAAAAACTGTTTTTT. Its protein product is CASSARWSRRQNEKLFF.